The 9 T cell receptor beta chains in this list originate from one sample, sequenced in a study of human T cells and chemical hapten exposure. Sample time point: patch test 1, 2 weeks after DPC sensitization. Treatment specified: therapeutic diphenylcyclopropenone sensitization with weekly scalp DPC. One entry per CDR3 protein results from TCRdb running MiXCR on the RACE reads. The table shows more than 150,000 distinct CDR3 sequences, with 13% to 15% occurring only once. This sample comprised whole blood, obtained in connection with sensitization to the hapten diphenylcyclopropenone (DPC). The source of these receptors is a young woman with alopecia areata. Some clones in this sample may be carry-over from other donors' samples.

V is TRBV27 and J is TRBJ2-7, with 7 bases lining up with TRBD2. J gave up 3 bases and V 3 bases, and 2 bases lay outside the gene matches. Germline-derived CDR1 and CDR2 are MNHEY and SMNVEV (reference sequence). The CDR3 sequence is 13 residues long. The CDR3 protein is CASSFTGGYEQYF. Written as DNA, the CDR3 is TGTGCCAGCAGTTTTACGGGGGGCTACGAGCAGTACTTC.

There are a few counts of this clonotype. The rearrangement uses TRBV6-1 and TRBJ1-1; D ambiguous. This CDR3 has 16 residues. In germline, CDR1 is MNHNS, CDR2 SASEGT. Trimming cost V 2 bases and J 6 bases, with 19 bases left between them. The CDR3 region has the DNA TGTGCCAGCAGTGAACTGACCCTTCCCCAGCAAGCTGAAGCTTTCTTT. Protein: CASSELTLPQQAEAFF.

This clonotype has a handful of counts. V usage is TRBV28 and J usage is TRBJ2-6; 10 nucleotides align to TRBD1. The CDR3 is made up of 17 amino acids. J gave up 2 bases and V 4 bases, and 5 bases lay outside the gene matches. The germline gives CDR1 MDHEN, CDR2 SYDVKM. CDR3 DNA: TGTGCCAGCAGTTCAGGGACAGGGGTGACTGGGGCCAACGTCCTGACTTTC. Residues: CASSSGTGVTGANVLTF. Using reference TRBV28 and TRBJ2-6 for the parts outside the CDR3, the full variable domain is DVKVTQSSRYLVKRTGEKVFLECVQDMDHENMFWYRQDPGLGLRLIYFSYDVKMKEKGDIPEGYSVSREKKERFSLILESASTNQTSMYLCASSSGTGVTGANVLTFGAGSRLTVL.

The chain couples TRBV20-1 to TRBJ1-1; D not resolved. The V gene's germline CDR1 is DFQATT and CDR2 SNEGSKA (reference sequence). This CDR3 region has 12 residues. V was trimmed by 5 bases and J by 3 bases, leaving 10 bases between them. The CDR3 spells CSASSGHTEAFF. The DNA of the CDR3 is TGCAGTGCTTCGTCCGGGCACACTGAAGCTTTCTTT.

The chain has TRBV7-8 and TRBJ2-5; no firm D call. The V end was cut by 5 bases, the J end by 7 bases, with 17 bases between. In germline, CDR1 is SGHVS, CDR2 FQNEAQ. This CDR3 region has 14 residues. The DNA of the CDR3 is TGTGCCAGCAGCACCCGACCCTACTTCGGGACCCAGTACTTC. It yields the protein CASSTRPYFGTQYF. The full variable domain, its missing parts supplied by reference TRBV7-8 and TRBJ2-5, is GAGVSQSPRYKVAKRGQDVALRCDPISGHVSLFWYQQALGQGPEFLTYFQNEAQLDKSGLPSDRFFAERPEGSVSTLKIQRTQQEDSAVYLCASSTRPYFGTQYFGPGTRLLVL.

This clonotype was seen at least ten times. This chain uses TRBV12-5 with TRBJ1-1, with TRBD1 identical over 7 bases. Unmatched junction bases numbered 12, after V lost 6 bases and J lost 2 bases. CDR1 LGHNT and CDR2 FRNRAP come from the germline V gene. The CDR3 is 16 amino acids. The CDR3: CASGRLQGNRNTEAFF. In nucleotides, the CDR3 is TGTGCTAGTGGGCGGCTACAGGGGAACCGCAACACTGAAGCTTTCTTT.

The genes are TRBV6-6 and TRBJ2-7; D tentatively reads TRBD1 or TRBD2 (5 bases each). The CDR3 length is 15 residues. Per germline, CDR1 MNHNY and CDR2 SVGAGI (reference sequence). Trimming took off 6 bases at V and 0 bases at J, with 15 bases between the two ends. The CDR3 loop is CASRGADSSSYEQYF. In DNA, the CDR3 is TGTGCCAGCAGGGGAGCCGACAGCAGCTCCTACGAGCAGTACTTC.

This clonotype has at least ten counts. The genes are TRBV7-9 and TRBJ2-7; no reliable D call. This CDR3 region has 12 residues. Trimming cost V 5 bases and J 3 bases, with 8 bases left between them. Germline-derived CDR1 and CDR2 are SEHNR and FQNEAQ (reference sequence). The CDR3 region is CASSLQFYEQYF. CDR3 coding DNA: TGTGCCAGCAGCCTACAATTCTACGAGCAGTACTTC.

This clonotype has only a few counts. This sequence joins TRBV21-1 and TRBJ2-5. TRBV21-1 is shown as a pseudogene. The CDR3 is 14 residues long. CDR3 DNA: TGTGCCAGCAGCAATGGCCTCAGTGGGGAGACCCAGTACTTC. This encodes CASSNGLSGETQYF.